This T cell receptor (beta chain) originates from a study of blood T cell repertoires in COVID-19. Sequencing was performed with immunoSEQ multiplex PCR; in TCRdb, only in-frame clones are kept and a portion is missing. Here the sample spans about 130,000 clones, about 79% being singletons. The germline V gene has CDR1 SGHAT and CDR2 FQNNGV. CDR3 length: 13 residues. V was cut by 6 bases and J by 4 bases, with 12 bases left in between. This chain uses TRBV11-2 with TRBJ1-2; TRBD1 is a possible D gene (5 bases). Material for sequencing was peripheral blood. This receptor was taken from a man aged 35 to 55 with active or convalescent COVID-19. The CDR3 loop reads CASSGDSGYGYTF. CDR3 sequence (DNA): TGTGCCAGCAGTGGTGACAGTGGCTATGGCTACACCTTC. Looking up the rest from reference TRBV11-2 and TRBJ1-2 gives the full variable domain: EAGVAQSPRYKIIEKRQSVAFWCNPISGHATLYWYQQILGQGPKLLIQFQNNGVVDDSQLPKDRFSAERLKGVDSTLKIQPAKLEDSAVYLCASSGDSGYGYTFGSGTRLTVV.